This T cell receptor (beta chain) emerged from a study of response to subunit inactivated influenza vaccine (dated by TCRdb to 2016 to 2018). The study in broad terms: Deep quantitative profiling of the T cell receptor repertoire was used in the study to follow responses to a trivalent subunit inactivated influenza vaccine. Overall study outcomes, separate from this receptor: It was suggested by the authors that each seasonal influenza vaccination may recruit only a limited number of new T cells.

Libraries were constructed by RT-PCR. The data were produced on an Illumina HiSeq 2500. TCRdb took the public reads, trimmed them with fastp at Q25, ran MiXCR for clone calling and kept in-frame beta chains. Each entry is one CDR3 protein sequence, shown with its most common DNA and genes. The sample data list hundreds of thousands of distinct CDR3 sequences, and 11% to 15% of these were observed just once. In total, the top ten clones hold 7.5% to 8% of the sample. According to the germline V gene, CDR1 reads SGHTA and CDR2 reads FQGTGA. CDR3 length: 17 amino acids, cysteine to phenylalanine. The sequence is cut down to CDR3 DNA, 51 bases in frame from base 1. The junction shows trimming of 3 bases on V and 4 bases on J, plus 18 bases between the germline ends. In this sample, this clonotype turned up a few times. Its antigen remains unidentified. No much larger clone exists at a distance of one base, and base qualities are not known.

The sequences come from PBMCs from blood, collected roughly 2 weeks before vaccination. The clonotype was recovered from a man in his fifties or sixties who received an inactivated influenza vaccine. Donor details come from another sample of the same person, matched by shared clones. The V and J segments used are TRBV7-3 and TRBJ2-2, with the D segment possibly TRBD1 or TRBD2, each aligning over 5 bases. The CDR3: CASSFLGGTFLTGELFF. The nucleotides are TGTGCCAGCAGCTTCCTAGGTGGGACCTTTCTCACCGGGGAGCTGTTTTTT.